The clone carrying this T cell receptor (beta chain) was seen more than once but under ten times. Its antigen is unidentified. With V trimmed by 4 bases and J by 5 bases, 3 bases remained unmatched. In germline, CDR1 is ENHRY, CDR2 SYGVKD. The CDR3 runs to 14 residues. The record originates from a study of cytomegalovirus exposure and HLA in healthy donors. General observations from the study: Among TCR beta chains, those listed as cytomegalovirus-associated numbered some 170. Later analysis suggested links between common viral pathogens and several top significant clusters. It was likely that a cluster of highly shared sequence variants was a sequencing artifact.

Donors showed nominal health when sampled, although they likely had unrecorded immune exposures. Vbeta (60) and Jbeta (13) primers were used in the PCR. Clones were sequenced by immunoSEQ multiplex PCR, and TCRdb holds only the in-frame ones, with some missing. The data hold 120,000 or so clones, with roughly 63% observed a single time. The receptor comes from a man aged 25-45 years in good health and CMV-seropositive. Sequenced input: PBMCs. This chain joins TRBV10-3 and TRBJ2-7, with 12 bases that match TRBD1. The CDR3 is CAISGRDRGHEQYF. The CDR3 DNA is TGTGCCATCAGTGGCAGGGACAGGGGGCACGAGCAGTACTTC.